The 17 T cell receptor beta chains given below trace back to one sample, sequenced in a study of T cell responses to AZD1222 COVID-19 vaccine. Here immunoSEQ multiplex PCR was the method, and the copy in TCRdb shows in-frame clones only, minus some. This sample carries roughly 28,000 clones, around 90% of them seen once, and the ten largest clones take roughly 1.3%. The sequences come from peripheral blood, collected on day 0 of AZD1222 vaccination. Receptors were obtained from an adult in good health.

Only a few counts were recorded for this clone. The chain employs TRBV18 and TRBJ1-2, with 9 bases lining up with TRBD1. Germline V gene sequence: CDR1 KGHSH, CDR2 LQKENI. After removal of 1 base from V and 4 bases from J, the junction contained 7 bases not matched to a gene. The length of the CDR3 is 16 residues. CDR3: CASSPQRTGVPYGYTF. Written as DNA, the CDR3 is TGTGCCAGCTCACCACAAAGGACAGGGGTCCCCTATGGCTACACCTTC. Based on the CDR3 plus reference TRBV18 and TRBJ1-2, the full variable domain is NAGVMQNPRHLVRRRGQEARLRCSPMKGHSHVYWYRQLPEEGLKFMVYLQKENIIDESGMPKERFSAEFPKEGPSILRIQQVVRGDSAAYFCASSPQRTGVPYGYTFGSGTRLTVV.

The chain joins TRBV30 to TRBJ1-1; a possible D gene is TRBD1 (5 bases). CDR3 length: 12 residues. Germline values: CDR1 GTSNPN, CDR2 SVGIG (reference sequence). Deletions cut 1 base from V and 3 bases from J, with 6 bases between. This CDR3 is CAWSAGYTEAFF. The CDR3 DNA follows: TGTGCCTGGAGTGCAGGGTACACTGAAGCTTTCTTT.

The CDR3 spells CASSLRLDQSPYEQYF. The CDR3 bases are TGCGCCAGCAGCCTCCGACTAGACCAGAGTCCCTACGAGCAGTACTTC. The V call is TRBV4-1, the J call TRBJ2-7, with D possibly TRBD2 on 6 matching bases. The CDR3 is made up of 16 amino acids. Trimming stripped 4 bases from V and 2 bases from J, with 18 bases between. Germline V CDR1 and CDR2: MGHRA, YSYEKL.

The chain uses TRBV5-4 and TRBJ1-2; D remains ambiguous. The CDR3 has 11 residues. Trimming took off 0 bases at V and 7 bases at J, with 4 bases between the two ends. From germline, CDR1 is SGHNT and CDR2 YYREEE (reference sequence). The CDR3 DNA reads as TGTGCCAGCAGCTTGGGAATTGGCTACACCTTC. It translates to CASSLGIGYTF. Together with reference TRBV5-4 and TRBJ1-2, the CDR3 gives the full variable domain: ETGVTQSPTHLIKTRGQQVTLRCSSQSGHNTVSWYQQALGQGPQFIFQYYREEENGRGNFPPRFSGLQFPNYSSELNVNALELDDSALYLCASSLGIGYTFGSGTRLTVV.

Concerning this clone: Different DNA sequences within this sample yield the same CDR3. The genes are TRBV11-2 and TRBJ2-7; 14 positions agree with TRBD2. The CDR3 runs 18 residues. Per germline, CDR1 SGHAT and CDR2 FQNNGV. Losses at the gene ends were 3 bases for V and 4 bases for J; bases not matched to a gene: 11. The chain's CDR3 is CASSFSKGLAGVNYEQYF. CDR3 in DNA: TGTGCCAGCAGCTTTAGTAAGGGACTAGCGGGAGTCAATTACGAGCAGTACTTC.

V is TRBV7-9 and J is TRBJ2-5; TRBD2 aligns across 9 bases. V dropped 0 bases and J dropped 2; count of bases not matched to a gene: 13. CDR1 and CDR2 (germline): SEHNR, FQNEAQ (reference sequence). This CDR3 is 19 amino acids long. CDR3 coding DNA: TGTGCCAGCAGCTTAGCGGGTAGCGGGAGACCCAGATCTCAAGAGACCCAGTACTTC. Residues: CASSLAGSGRPRSQETQYF.

The J gene is TRBJ2-6, the V gene TRBV4-1; 7 bases line up with TRBD1. The CDR3 has 18 amino acids. Losses at the gene ends were 3 bases for V and 0 bases for J; bases not matched to a gene: 8. In germline, CDR1 is MGHRA, CDR2 YSYEKL. CDR3 in amino acids: CASSQRQGEFSGANVLTF. The CDR3, as DNA: TGCGCCAGCAGCCAGAGACAGGGCGAGTTCTCTGGGGCCAACGTCCTGACTTTC.

This rearrangement joins TRBV5-1 to TRBJ2-3, with TRBD2 as a possible D gene (5 bases). Germline assignment: CDR1 SGHRS and CDR2 YFSETQ. V was trimmed by 6 bases and J by 3 bases, leaving 8 bases between them. The CDR3 totals 12 residues. The CDR3 region is CASKDWTDTQYF. As DNA, the CDR3 is TGCGCCAGCAAGGACTGGACAGATACGCAGTATTTT.

This chain joins TRBV30 and TRBJ1-2; D gene unclear. Trimming left V 5 bases short and J 1 base short, with 11 bases between. This CDR3 has 13 amino acids. CDR1 and CDR2 (germline): GTSNPN, SVGIG (reference sequence). The CDR3 region has the DNA TGTGCCTGGGCCCCCCCGGTTAACTATGGCTACACCTTC. It encodes CAWAPPVNYGYTF.

This chain joins TRBV10-3 and TRBJ1-5; 8 nucleotides agree with TRBD1. The V gene's germline CDR1 is ENHRY and CDR2 SYGVKD. V was clipped by 0 bases and J by 5 bases; unmatched bases: 6. The CDR3 extends over 16 amino acids. For the CDR3, the DNA is TGTGCCATCAGTGAGTCTATGGCAGGGGGCGATCAGCCCCAGCATTTT. It codes for CAISESMAGGDQPQHF.

This chain uses TRBV4-3 with TRBJ2-3, with 9 bases that match TRBD2. Unmatched junction bases numbered 4, after V lost 1 base and J lost 5 bases. CDR1 and CDR2 from the germline V gene are LGHNA and YSLEER. This CDR3 is 15 amino acids long. The CDR3 sequence: CASSQGGRARDTQYF. The CDR3 DNA follows: TGCGCCAGCAGCCAAGGCGGGAGGGCCAGAGATACGCAGTATTTT.

The chain couples TRBV29-1 to TRBJ2-5; D remains ambiguous. This CDR3 is 12 amino acids long. Trimming removed 2 bases at V and 1 base at J, with 5 bases between. Germline V gene sequence: CDR1 SQVTM, CDR2 ANQGSEA. The CDR3 DNA reads TGCAGCGTTGAAAGGGTCCAAGAGACCCAGTACTTC. This gives the protein CSVERVQETQYF.

The rearrangement uses TRBV18 and TRBJ1-6, with D maybe TRBD1 (5 bases). Per germline, CDR1 KGHSH and CDR2 LQKENI. The length of the CDR3 is 15 residues. The V and J ends lost 3 bases and 8 bases respectively, with 14 bases between them. This chain's CDR3 is CASSPTTEKYSPLHF. DNA of the CDR3: TGTGCCAGCTCACCGACGACAGAGAAATATTCACCCCTCCACTTT. Filled out from reference TRBV18 and TRBJ1-6, the complete variable domain reads NAGVMQNPRHLVRRRGQEARLRCSPMKGHSHVYWYRQLPEEGLKFMVYLQKENIIDESGMPKERFSAEFPKEGPSILRIQQVVRGDSAAYFCASSPTTEKYSPLHFGNGTRLTVT.

The chain is built from TRBV4-1 and TRBJ2-6; 10 bases fit TRBD2. CDR3 size: 17 residues. From germline, CDR1 is MGHRA and CDR2 YSYEKL. V trimming: 3 bases; J trimming: 4 bases; junction bases outside the gene matches: 6. For the CDR3, the DNA is TGCGCCAGCAGCCATTCAGCGGGAGGGCGGGGGGCCAACGTCCTGACTTTC. Its protein product is CASSHSAGGRGANVLTF.

This clone was observed once. The chain joins TRBV4-1 to TRBJ2-2; TRBD2 is a possible D gene (5 bases). V was shortened by 4 bases and J by 4 bases, with 16 bases between the two germline ends. Germline loops: CDR1 MGHRA, CDR2 YSYEKL. The CDR3 loop spans 16 amino acids. As DNA, the CDR3 is TGCGCCAGCAGCCCTCAGCGGACCACGGCCACCGGGGAGCTGTTTTTT. It codes for CASSPQRTTATGELFF.

The rearrangement links TRBV28 to TRBJ1-1; 12 nucleotides align to TRBD1. CDR3 length: 17 amino acids. In germline, CDR1 is MDHEN, CDR2 SYDVKM. V was pared by 1 base and J by 5 bases, with 8 bases of the junction left unmatched. CDR3 sequence: CASSLLTGTGGNTEAFF. The CDR3 region has the DNA TGTGCCAGCAGTTTATTAACTGGGACAGGGGGCAATACTGAAGCTTTCTTT. The full variable domain, its missing parts supplied by reference TRBV28 and TRBJ1-1, is DVKVTQSSRYLVKRTGEKVFLECVQDMDHENMFWYRQDPGLGLRLIYFSYDVKMKEKGDIPEGYSVSREKKERFSLILESASTNQTSMYLCASSLLTGTGGNTEAFFGQGTRLTVV.

This sequence joins TRBV2 and TRBJ1-5, with D perhaps matching TRBD1 (5 bases). The CDR3 runs 14 residues. V shed 8 bases and J shed 4 bases, with 15 bases lying between them. Germline CDR1 SNHLY, CDR2 FYNNEI. CDR3 region: CASHRGGGNQPQHF. In DNA, the CDR3 is TGTGCCAGCCATCGCGGGGGGGGAAATCAGCCCCAGCATTTT. Filled out from reference TRBV2 and TRBJ1-5, the complete variable domain reads EPEVTQTPSHQVTQMGQEVILRCVPISNHLYFYWYRQILGQKVEFLVSFYNNEISEKSEIFDDQFSVERPDGSNFTLKIRSTKLEDSAMYFCASHRGGGNQPQHFGDGTRLSIL.